The source of this TCR beta chain is a study of shared clonotypes between healthy human individuals. The study, taken as a whole, reports: Clonotype sharing among donors was thought likely to change with sequencing depth. In contrast to clonotypes shared by all four donors, non-shared clonotypes had lower generation probabilities. Rarefaction exposed incomplete sorted-subset sequencing despite large depth.

Germline values: CDR1 MDHEN, CDR2 SYDVKM. The CDR3 is 10 residues long. Trimming stripped 8 bases from V and 2 bases from J, with 3 bases between. Over several immunoSEQ plates, each subset's genomic DNA was distributed in even portions. Some clones are missing from TCRdb's copy, which holds only in-frame ones; the method was immunoSEQ multiplex PCR. This sample has millions of clones, with approximately 95% found just once. About this clone: The antigen is not known. At the DNA level, this CDR3 is encoded by other sequences in the same sample as well.

Material for sequencing was naive CD4+ T cells from PBMCs. The subset denotes: CD45RA+ positively selected. The receptor was isolated from a man between 18 and 29 years old in good health. Some clones in this sample may be carry-over from other donors' samples. The V gene is TRBV28, the J gene TRBJ1-1; D not certain. The CDR3 DNA sequence: TGTGCCAGCGTTAACACTGAAGCTTTCTTT. Protein product: CASVNTEAFF.